The clone carrying this TCR beta chain was seen more than once but under ten times. Researchers made TCR cDNA using 5'RACE template switching, and this step added a universal primer site and UMIs. Using its own MiXCR run on the 5' RACE reads, TCRdb lists one record per CDR3 protein. Of about 580,000 distinct CDR3 sequences in the sample, less than 20% were seen once. The record originates from a study of T cells after yellow fever vaccination. Study summary: Fractions low in cell number were prepared with SMART-Seq v4 Ultra Low Input.

The sample in question was PBMCs, obtained 4 to 6 days after the first yellow fever vaccination. The TCR originated in a man in his late teens or twenties who received the YFV17D yellow fever vaccine.

The CDR3, as DNA: TGTGCCAGCAGTTACGGGACAAGAAACTATGGCTACACCTTC. This gives the protein CASSYGTRNYGYTF. This rearrangement joins TRBV6-5 to TRBJ1-2; D may be TRBD1 (6 bases). Germline lookup yields CDR1 MNHEY and CDR2 SVGAGI. The CDR3 has 14 amino acids. V dropped 2 bases and J dropped 2 bases, with 9 bases sitting between them.